In its sample, the clone carrying this T cell receptor beta chain was seen once. Antigen specificity is unknown. Repertoires were generated with immunoSEQ multiplex PCR, while TCRdb's copy carries only in-frame clones and drops some. Of 1.5 million to 1.9 million clones in the sample, 95% to 99% were seen once. The germline V gene has CDR1 SGHDT and CDR2 YYEEEE. With V trimmed by 6 bases and J by 5 bases, 11 bases remained unmatched. This CDR3 spans 16 amino acids. This specimen belongs to a study of shared clonotypes between healthy human individuals. Study-level findings and limits: Clonotypes shared by all four donors outscored non-shared clonotypes in generation probability.

The V gene is TRBV5-6, the J gene TRBJ2-7; 13 bases map to TRBD2. The source material was naive CD4+ T cells sorted from blood. As to subset: CD45RA+ positively selected. The receptor's source is a man aged 30 to 39 in good health. CDR3 protein: CASTKAGLAGSDEQYF. CDR3 DNA: TGTGCCAGCACCAAGGCGGGACTAGCGGGATCCGACGAGCAGTACTTC. Variable domain in full (rest from reference TRBV5-6 and TRBJ2-7): DAGVTQSPTHLIKTRGQQVTLRCSPKSGHDTVSWYQQALGQGPQFIFQYYEEEERQRGNFPDRFSGHQFPNYSSELNVNALLLGDSALYLCASTKAGLAGSDEQYFGPGTRLTVT.